The following is a T cell receptor beta chain sequence with its context. Antigen unknown. Before any sequencing was done, the ViraFEST assay used viral peptide pools to expand antigen-specific CD4+ T cells. Following an approximately 9-day culture, CD4+ T cells were purified. None of the vaccinated had previously contracted SARS-CoV-2, and their nucleocapsid antibodies tested negative. Each culture well received about 2 million PBMC. These cells were then cultured in IMDM with 10 IU/ml IL-2 and roughly 10 ug/ml peptides. These data come from a study of vaccination effects on CD4 cells after COVID-19. Whole-study context: Participants each got two BNT162b2 or mRNA-1273 vaccine doses.

Measured with immunoSEQ multiplex PCR; TCRdb has only the in-frame clones, and not every one. The table records about 63,000 clones, about 79% of them present only once. Per the germline V gene, CDR1 is MNHEY and CDR2 is SMNVEV (reference sequence). The length of the CDR3 is 16 residues. V dropped 0 bases and J dropped 9; count of bases not matched to a gene: 7. The chain joins TRBV27 to TRBJ2-1, with TRBD1 matching over 11 bases. The sequence derives from a human donor who received a COVID-19 vaccine. The material was CD4+ T cells from PBMCs cultured with HCoV-OC43 spike peptides, obtained before COVID-19 vaccination. The sample's subset: HCoV-OC43 spike overlapping peptide pool stimulation. CDR3 in DNA: TGTGCCAGCAGTTTATCAGCGGACAGGGGGCCGGGTGAGCAGTTCTTC. Amino acid sequence: CASSLSADRGPGEQFF.